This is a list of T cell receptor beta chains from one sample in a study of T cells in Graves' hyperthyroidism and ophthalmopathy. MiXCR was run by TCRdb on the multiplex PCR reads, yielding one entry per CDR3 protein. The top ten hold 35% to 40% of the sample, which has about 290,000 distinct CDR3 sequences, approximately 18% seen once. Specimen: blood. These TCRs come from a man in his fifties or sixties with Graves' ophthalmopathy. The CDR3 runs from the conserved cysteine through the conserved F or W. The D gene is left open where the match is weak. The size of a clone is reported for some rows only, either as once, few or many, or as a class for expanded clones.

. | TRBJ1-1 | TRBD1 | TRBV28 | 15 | CASRSGTGMNTEAFF | TGTGCCAGCAGGTCCGGGACAGGCATGAACACTGAAGCTTTCTTT
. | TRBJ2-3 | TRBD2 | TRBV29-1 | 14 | CSVFRLAETDTQYF | TGCAGCGTTTTTCGACTAGCGGAGACAGATACGCAGTATTTT
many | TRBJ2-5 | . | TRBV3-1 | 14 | CASSQGGGGETQYF | TGTGCCAGCAGCCAAGGGGGAGGAGGAGAGACCCAGTACTTC
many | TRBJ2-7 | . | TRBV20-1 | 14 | CSAREGAVIHEQYF | TGCAGTGCTAGAGAAGGAGCGGTTATCCACGAGCAGTACTTC
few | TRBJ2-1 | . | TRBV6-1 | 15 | CASMGGGLSYNEQFF | TGTGCCAGCATGGGGGGGGGCCTGTCCTACAATGAGCAGTTCTTC
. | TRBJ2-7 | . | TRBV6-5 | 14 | CASSLPSFSYEQYF | TGTGCCAGCAGTTTACCTTCCTTCTCCTACGAGCAGTACTTC
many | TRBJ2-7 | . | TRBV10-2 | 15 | CASSDFDRVSYEQYF | TGCGCCAGCAGTGATTTCGACAGAGTCTCCTACGAGCAGTACTTC
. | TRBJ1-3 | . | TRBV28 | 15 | CASSPETSSGNTIYF | TGTGCCAGCAGTCCAGAAACAAGTTCTGGAAACACCATATATTTT
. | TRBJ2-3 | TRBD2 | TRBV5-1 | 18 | CASSSGVGSGRATDTQYF | TGCGCCAGCAGCTCGGGCGTCGGGAGCGGGAGAGCCACAGATACGCAGTATTTT
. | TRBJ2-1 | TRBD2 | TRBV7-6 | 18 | CASSFEPGTSGSYNEQFF | TGTGCCAGCAGCTTCGAACCCGGGACTAGCGGCTCCTACAATGAGCAGTTCTTC
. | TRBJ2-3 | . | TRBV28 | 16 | CASRALTGIGTDTQYF | TGTGCCAGCAGAGCCCTCACAGGGATTGGCACAGATACGCAGTATTTT